This TCR beta chain was sequenced during a study of shared T cell receptors in the human thymus. Sequenced by immunoSEQ multiplex PCR; TCRdb stores in-frame clones only, minus some. This table has 540,000 or so clones, around 82% appearing once. CDR1 and CDR2 from the germline V gene are SGHNT and YYREEE (reference sequence). J gave up 1 base and V 4 bases, and 7 bases lay outside the gene matches. CDR3 length: 16 amino acids. This sample also appeared in a second study, on human thymus T cells. As reported in that work: Healthy Finnish infants undergoing corrective surgery for congenital heart defects were used as donors. Corrective cardiac operations yielded the resected thymus tissue. There appeared to be biased usage of V and J genes in thymic and blood repertoires. Reports from related research described highly overlapping thymic repertoires among unrelated individuals.

The specimen was thymocytes. This sequence joins TRBV5-4 and TRBJ2-7, with TRBD2 matching over 11 bases. The TCR comes from a boy less than two years old with a congenital heart defect. Here the CDR3 reads CASSLRLAGISYEQYF. The CDR3 DNA reads TGTGCCAGCAGCCTACGACTAGCGGGAATATCCTACGAGCAGTACTTC.